Each of the 9 T cell receptor beta chains below was sequenced from the same sample in a study of T-cell reconstitution after alpha-beta-depleted transplantation in children. Preparing the TCRbeta library involved the use of unique molecular identifiers. From the PCR reads, TCRdb called clonotypes with MiXCR, one entry per CDR3 protein. Seen here are fewer than 1 million distinct CDR3 sequences, 16% observed once, and the top ten hold around 5%. Material: PBMCs, mostly from graft donor cells, obtained 360 days after TCRalphabeta/CD19-depleted stem cell transplant. These receptors came from a male patient between 10 and 17 years old who had a stem cell transplant for acute lymphoblastic leukemia, so the T cells may come from the graft donor.

The V gene is TRBV10-3, the J gene TRBJ1-1; D is possibly TRBD1 (5 bases). From germline, CDR1 is ENHRY and CDR2 SYGVKD. Trimming took off 6 bases at V and 1 base at J, with 9 bases between the two ends. The CDR3 contains 13 residues. CDR3 in DNA: TGTGCCATCAGCTCTACAGGGAACACTGAAGCTTTCTTT. It yields the protein CAISSTGNTEAFF.

This clonotype has a handful of counts. The V and J genes are TRBV18 and TRBJ2-3, with unresolved D. Trimming removed 3 bases at V and 5 bases at J, with 21 bases between. The germline V gene encodes CDR1 KGHSH and CDR2 LQKENI. The CDR3 is made up of 17 amino acids. This chain's CDR3 is CASSPRTTRSRGDTQYF. CDR3 nucleotide sequence: TGTGCCAGCTCACCTAGGACCACCCGCTCACGAGGAGATACGCAGTATTTT. The whole variable domain, remainder taken from reference TRBV18 and TRBJ2-3, is NAGVMQNPRHLVRRRGQEARLRCSPMKGHSHVYWYRQLPEEGLKFMVYLQKENIIDESGMPKERFSAEFPKEGPSILRIQQVVRGDSAAYFCASSPRTTRSRGDTQYFGPGTRLTVL.

This clonotype was seen a few times. Here the CDR3 DNA reads TGCGCCAGCAAGGGGGTAGGGGGGCGGTACATGAACACTGAAGCTTTCTTT. Amino acid sequence: CASKGVGGRYMNTEAFF. The rearrangement joins TRBV5-1 to TRBJ1-1; maybe TRBD1 (6 bases). Trimming pared 6 bases from V and 0 bases from J, leaving 21 bases between. The CDR3 loop spans 17 amino acids. Germline CDR1 is SGHRS and CDR2 is YFSETQ.

This clonotype was seen a handful of times. The V and J genes are TRBV9 and TRBJ2-3; D is undetermined. Trimming cost V 6 bases and J 3 bases, with 17 bases left between them. CDR3 length: 15 residues. Germline V gene lookup returns CDR1 SGDLS and CDR2 YYNGEE. The CDR3 coding sequence is TGTGCCAGCACCTCCGATGGACCCGTGACAGATACGCAGTATTTT. Amino acid sequence: CASTSDGPVTDTQYF.

This clonotype was observed a handful of times. The rearrangement uses TRBV15 and TRBJ2-1; perhaps TRBD2 as D (6 bases). V lost 6 bases and J 9 bases, leaving 12 bases between the germline ends. The CDR3 loop spans 12 amino acids. The V gene's germline CDR1 is LNHNV and CDR2 YYDKDF (reference sequence). The CDR3 region has the DNA TGTGCCACCAGAGATTCGGGAGTTGAGCAGTTCTTC. This gives the protein CATRDSGVEQFF.

In its sample, this clonotype was seen a few times. V and J are TRBV7-8 and TRBJ1-5; 7 bases match TRBD1. After removal of 5 bases from V and 2 bases from J, the junction contained 12 bases not matched to a gene. This CDR3 contains 17 residues. Germline CDR1 reads SGHVS; CDR2 reads FQNEAQ. The CDR3 loop is CASSPTRTGRGNQPQHF. As DNA, the CDR3 is TGTGCCAGCAGCCCAACCCGGACAGGACGGGGCAATCAGCCCCAGCATTTT.

V gene TRBV24-1 combines with J gene TRBJ1-3; no reliable D call. The CDR3 runs 12 residues. Trimming pared 5 bases from V and 2 bases from J, leaving 3 bases between. Germline CDR1 KGHDR, CDR2 SFDVKD. The CDR3 loop is CATSATGNTIYF. The CDR3 DNA follows: TGTGCCACCAGTGCCACTGGAAACACCATATATTTT.

The V and J genes are TRBV7-9 and TRBJ2-7; TRBD2 aligns across 10 bases. The V gene's germline CDR1 is SEHNR and CDR2 FQNEAQ (reference sequence). CDR3 length: 16 amino acids. V lost 5 bases to trimming and J lost 4 bases; unmatched junction nucleotides: 11. In nucleotides, the CDR3 is TGTGCCAGCAGCCCCCTCAAAGCGGGAGGGCCTTACGAGCAGTACTTC. Amino acid sequence: CASSPLKAGGPYEQYF.

The CDR3 DNA reads TGCGCCAGCAGCTCTATGGAAGGATACGGCTACACCTTC. This translates into CASSSMEGYGYTF. The chain links TRBV5-1 to TRBJ1-2; no reliable D call. V was pared by 3 bases and J by 8 bases, with 14 bases between. Germline V gene sequence: CDR1 SGHRS, CDR2 YFSETQ. The CDR3 contains 13 residues.